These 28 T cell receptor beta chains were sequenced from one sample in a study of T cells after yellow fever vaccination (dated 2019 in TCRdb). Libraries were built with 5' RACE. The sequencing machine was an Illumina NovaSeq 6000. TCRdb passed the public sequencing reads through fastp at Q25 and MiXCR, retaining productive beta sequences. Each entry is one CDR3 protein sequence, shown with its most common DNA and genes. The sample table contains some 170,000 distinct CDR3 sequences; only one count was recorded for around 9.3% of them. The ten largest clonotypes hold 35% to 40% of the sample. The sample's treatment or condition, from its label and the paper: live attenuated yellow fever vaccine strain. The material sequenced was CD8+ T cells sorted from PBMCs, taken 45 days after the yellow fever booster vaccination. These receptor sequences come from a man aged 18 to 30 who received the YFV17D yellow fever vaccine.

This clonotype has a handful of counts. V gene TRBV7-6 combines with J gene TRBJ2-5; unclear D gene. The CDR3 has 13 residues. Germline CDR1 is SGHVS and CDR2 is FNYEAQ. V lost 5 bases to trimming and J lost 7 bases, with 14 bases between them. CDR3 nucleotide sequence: TGTGCCAGCAGCCCAGGCGCCCCCGGGACCCAGTACTTC. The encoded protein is CASSPGAPGTQYF.

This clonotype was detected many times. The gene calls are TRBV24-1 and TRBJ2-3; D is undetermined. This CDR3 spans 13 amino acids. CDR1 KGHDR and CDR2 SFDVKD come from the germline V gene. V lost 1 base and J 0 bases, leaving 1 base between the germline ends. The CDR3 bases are TGTGCCACCAGTGATTTTAGCACAGATACGCAGTATTTT. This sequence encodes CATSDFSTDTQYF.

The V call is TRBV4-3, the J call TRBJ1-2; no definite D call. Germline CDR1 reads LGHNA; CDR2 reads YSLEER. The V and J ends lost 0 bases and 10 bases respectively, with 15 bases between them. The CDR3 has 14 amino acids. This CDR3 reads CASSQDGLGSAYTF. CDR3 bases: TGCGCCAGCAGCCAAGATGGTCTGGGTAGCGCCTACACCTTC.

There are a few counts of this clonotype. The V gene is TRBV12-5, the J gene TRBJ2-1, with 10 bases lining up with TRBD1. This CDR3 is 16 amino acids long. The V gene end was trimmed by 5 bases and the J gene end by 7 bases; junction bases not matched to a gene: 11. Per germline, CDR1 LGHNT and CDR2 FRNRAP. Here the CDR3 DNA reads TGTGCTAGTGGTCTTGACAGGGGGCTCATCCGGAATGAGCAGTTCTTC. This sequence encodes CASGLDRGLIRNEQFF. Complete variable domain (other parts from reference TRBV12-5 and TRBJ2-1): DARVTQTPRHKVTEMGQEVTMRCQPILGHNTVFWYRQTMMQGLELLAYFRNRAPLDDSGMPKDRFSAEMPDATLATLKIQPSEPRDSAVYFCASGLDRGLIRNEQFFGPGTRLTVL.

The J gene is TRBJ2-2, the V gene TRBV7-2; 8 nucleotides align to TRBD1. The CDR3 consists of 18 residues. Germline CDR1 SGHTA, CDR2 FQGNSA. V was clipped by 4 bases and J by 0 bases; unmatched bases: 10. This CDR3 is CASSSSDREETNTGELFF. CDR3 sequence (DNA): TGTGCCAGCAGCTCCTCGGACAGGGAGGAAACGAACACCGGGGAGCTGTTTTTT.

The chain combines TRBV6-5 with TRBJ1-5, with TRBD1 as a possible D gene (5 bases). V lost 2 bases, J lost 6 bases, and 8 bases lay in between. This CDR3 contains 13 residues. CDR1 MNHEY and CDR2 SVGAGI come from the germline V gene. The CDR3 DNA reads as TGTGCCAGCAGTTACATTGGGGGTCAGCCCCAGCATTTT. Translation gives CASSYIGGQPQHF.

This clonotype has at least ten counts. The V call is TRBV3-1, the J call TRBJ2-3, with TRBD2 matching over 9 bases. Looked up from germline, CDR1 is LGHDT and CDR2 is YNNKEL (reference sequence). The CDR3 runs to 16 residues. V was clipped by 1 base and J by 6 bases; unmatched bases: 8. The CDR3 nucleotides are TGTGCCAGCAGCCAAGCATGGCGGGGGGGCGTGGATACGCAGTATTTT. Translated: CASSQAWRGGVDTQYF.

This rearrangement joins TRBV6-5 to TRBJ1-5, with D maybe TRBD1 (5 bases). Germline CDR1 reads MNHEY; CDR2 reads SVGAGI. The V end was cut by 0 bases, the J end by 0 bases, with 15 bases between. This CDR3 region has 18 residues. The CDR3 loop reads CASSYSRGEGSSNQPQHF. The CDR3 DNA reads TGTGCCAGCAGTTACTCCCGGGGGGAGGGAAGTAGCAATCAGCCCCAGCATTTT.

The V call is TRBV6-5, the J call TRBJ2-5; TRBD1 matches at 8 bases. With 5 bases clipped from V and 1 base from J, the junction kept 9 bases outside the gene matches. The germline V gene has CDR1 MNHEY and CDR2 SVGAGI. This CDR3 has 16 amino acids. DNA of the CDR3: TGTGCCAGCAGTAATCAGGGGGCCAAGTTCCAAGAGACCCAGTACTTC. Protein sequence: CASSNQGAKFQETQYF.

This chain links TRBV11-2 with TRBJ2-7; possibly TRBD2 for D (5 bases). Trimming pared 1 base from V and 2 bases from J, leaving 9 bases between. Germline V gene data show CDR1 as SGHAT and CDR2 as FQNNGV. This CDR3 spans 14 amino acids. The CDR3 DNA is TGTGCCAGCAGCTTAGGTGGAGGACCCTACGAGCAGTACTTC. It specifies CASSLGGGPYEQYF.

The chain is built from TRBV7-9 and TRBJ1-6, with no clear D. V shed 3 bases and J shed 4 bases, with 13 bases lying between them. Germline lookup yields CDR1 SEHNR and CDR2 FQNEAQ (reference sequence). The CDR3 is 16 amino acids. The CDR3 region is CASSLRGVGYNSPLHF. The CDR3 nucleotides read TGTGCCAGCAGCTTGCGGGGTGTCGGATATAATTCACCCCTCCACTTT.

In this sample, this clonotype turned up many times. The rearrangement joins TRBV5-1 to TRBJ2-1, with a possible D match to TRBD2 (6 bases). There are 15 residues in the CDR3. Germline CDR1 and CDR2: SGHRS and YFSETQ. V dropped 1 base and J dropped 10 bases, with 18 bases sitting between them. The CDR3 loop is CASSLSGPIGGEQFF. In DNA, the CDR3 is TGCGCCAGCAGCTTGTCGGGACCTATTGGAGGGGAGCAGTTCTTC.

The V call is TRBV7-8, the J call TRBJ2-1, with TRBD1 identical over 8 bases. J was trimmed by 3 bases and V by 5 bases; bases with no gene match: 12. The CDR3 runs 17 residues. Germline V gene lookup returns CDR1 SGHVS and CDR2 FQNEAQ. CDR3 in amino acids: CASSAGTGGTLYNEQFF. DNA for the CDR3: TGTGCCAGCAGCGCCGGGACAGGCGGGACCCTCTACAATGAGCAGTTCTTC.

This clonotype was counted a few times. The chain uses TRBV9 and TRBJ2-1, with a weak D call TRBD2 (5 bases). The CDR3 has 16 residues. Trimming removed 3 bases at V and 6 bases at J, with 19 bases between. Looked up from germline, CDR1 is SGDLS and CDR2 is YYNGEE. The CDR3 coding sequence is TGTGCCAGCAGCGCCCTTACTAGTCGAAGTGCCAATGAGCAGTTCTTC. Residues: CASSALTSRSANEQFF.

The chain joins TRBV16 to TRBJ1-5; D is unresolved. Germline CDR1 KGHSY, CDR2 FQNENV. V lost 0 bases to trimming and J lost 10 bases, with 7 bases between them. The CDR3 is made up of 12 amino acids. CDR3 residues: CASSQSVNPQHF. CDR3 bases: TGTGCCAGCAGCCAATCCGTTAACCCCCAGCATTTT.

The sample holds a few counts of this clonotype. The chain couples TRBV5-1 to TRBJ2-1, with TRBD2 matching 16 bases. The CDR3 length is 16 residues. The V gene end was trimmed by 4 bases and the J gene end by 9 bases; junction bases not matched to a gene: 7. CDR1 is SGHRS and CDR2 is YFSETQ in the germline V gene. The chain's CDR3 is CASSLGLAGGQGEQFF. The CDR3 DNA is TGCGCCAGCAGCCTGGGACTAGCGGGGGGGCAGGGTGAGCAGTTCTTC.

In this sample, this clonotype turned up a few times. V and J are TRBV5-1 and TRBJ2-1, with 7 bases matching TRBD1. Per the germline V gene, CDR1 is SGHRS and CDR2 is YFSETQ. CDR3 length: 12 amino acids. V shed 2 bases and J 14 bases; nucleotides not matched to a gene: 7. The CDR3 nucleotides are TGCGCCAGCAGCTTCTCCGGGACAGAAAAGTTCTTC. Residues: CASSFSGTEKFF.

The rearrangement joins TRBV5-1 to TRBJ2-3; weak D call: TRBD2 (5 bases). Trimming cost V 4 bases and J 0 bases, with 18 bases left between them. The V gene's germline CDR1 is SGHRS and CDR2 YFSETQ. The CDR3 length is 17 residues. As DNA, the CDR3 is TGCGCCAGCAGCCCCCTTTTCGGGGAACCGAGCACAGATACGCAGTATTTT. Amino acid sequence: CASSPLFGEPSTDTQYF.

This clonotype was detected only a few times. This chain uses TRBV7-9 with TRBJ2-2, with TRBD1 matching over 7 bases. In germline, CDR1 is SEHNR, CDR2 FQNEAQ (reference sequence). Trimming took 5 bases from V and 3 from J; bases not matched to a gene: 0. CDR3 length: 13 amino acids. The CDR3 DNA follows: TGTGCCAGCAGCGGACAGGACACCGGGGAGCTGTTTTTT. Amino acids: CASSGQDTGELFF.

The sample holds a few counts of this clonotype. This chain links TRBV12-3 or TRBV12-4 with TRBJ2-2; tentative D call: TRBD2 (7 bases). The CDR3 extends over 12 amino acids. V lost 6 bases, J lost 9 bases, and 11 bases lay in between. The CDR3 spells CASRGGERELFF. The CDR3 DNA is TGTGCCAGCAGAGGGGGGGAGCGGGAGCTGTTTTTT.

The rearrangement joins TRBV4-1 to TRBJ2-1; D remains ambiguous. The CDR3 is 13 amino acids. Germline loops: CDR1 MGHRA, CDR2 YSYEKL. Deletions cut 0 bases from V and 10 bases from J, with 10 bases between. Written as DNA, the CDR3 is TGCGCCAGCAGCCAAGAACGACGGCGGGAGCAGTTCTTC. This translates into CASSQERRREQFF.

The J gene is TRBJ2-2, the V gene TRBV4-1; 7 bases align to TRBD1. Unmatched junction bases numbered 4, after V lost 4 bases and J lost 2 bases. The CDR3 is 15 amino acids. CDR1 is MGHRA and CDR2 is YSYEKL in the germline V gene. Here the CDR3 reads CASSLGDRNTGELFF. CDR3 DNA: TGCGCCAGCAGCCTTGGGGACAGAAACACCGGGGAGCTGTTTTTT.

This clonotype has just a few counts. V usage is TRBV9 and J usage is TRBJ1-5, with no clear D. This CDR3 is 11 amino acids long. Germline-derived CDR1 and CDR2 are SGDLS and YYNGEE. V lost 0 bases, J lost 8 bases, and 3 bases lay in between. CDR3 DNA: TGTGCCAGCAGCGTAGTCGAGCCCCAGCATTTT. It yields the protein CASSVVEPQHF.

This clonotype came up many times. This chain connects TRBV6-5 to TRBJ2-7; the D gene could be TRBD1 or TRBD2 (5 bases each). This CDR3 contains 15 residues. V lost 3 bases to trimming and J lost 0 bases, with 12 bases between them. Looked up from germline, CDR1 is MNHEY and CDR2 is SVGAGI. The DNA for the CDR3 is TGTGCCAGCAGTTATGGCCGGGACGGCTCCTACGAGCAGTACTTC. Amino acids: CASSYGRDGSYEQYF.

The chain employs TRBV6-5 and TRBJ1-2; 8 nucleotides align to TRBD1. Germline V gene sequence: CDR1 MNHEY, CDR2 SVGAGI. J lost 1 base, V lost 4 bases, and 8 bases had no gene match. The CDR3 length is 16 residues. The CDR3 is CASSFGTGEYNYGYTF. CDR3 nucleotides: TGTGCCAGCAGTTTCGGGACAGGCGAATATAACTATGGCTACACCTTC.

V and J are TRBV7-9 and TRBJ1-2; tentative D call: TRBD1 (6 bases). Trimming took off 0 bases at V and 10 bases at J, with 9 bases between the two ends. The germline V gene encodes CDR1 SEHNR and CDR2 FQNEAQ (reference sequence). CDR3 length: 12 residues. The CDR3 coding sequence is TGTGCCAGCAGCTTAGCGGGGGGCGCCTACACCTTC. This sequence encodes CASSLAGGAYTF.

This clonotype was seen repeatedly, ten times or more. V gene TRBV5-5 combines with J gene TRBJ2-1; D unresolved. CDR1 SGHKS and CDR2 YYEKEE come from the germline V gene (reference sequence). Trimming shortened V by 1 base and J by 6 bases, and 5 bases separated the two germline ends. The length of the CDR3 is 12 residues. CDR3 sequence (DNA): TGTGCCAGCAGCTTGTACACCAATGAGCAGTTCTTC. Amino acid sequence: CASSLYTNEQFF.

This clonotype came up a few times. Written as DNA, the CDR3 is TGTGCCAGCATCCACCCCGGGACAGGGGCTCCGAACACCGGGGAGCTGTTTTTT. Its translation is CASIHPGTGAPNTGELFF. The chain couples TRBV6-2 or TRBV6-3 to TRBJ2-2, with 10 bases that match TRBD1. The trim removed 7 bases at V and 0 bases at J, leaving 11 bases unmatched. The germline V gene encodes CDR1 MNHEY and CDR2 SVGEGT. The CDR3 covers 18 residues.